These 9 T cell receptor beta chains came from one sample sequenced in a study of blood T cell repertoires in COVID-19. Data came from immunoSEQ multiplex PCR; TCRdb stores just in-frame clones and leaves some out. The data contain roughly 120,000 clones, roughly nine tenths of them singletons. The sequencing input was peripheral blood. These receptors were collected from a human donor in a cohort sampled during active COVID-19.

The gene calls are TRBV5-8 and TRBJ1-4; 7 nucleotides agree with TRBD1. With V trimmed by 4 bases and J by 7 bases, 10 bases remained unmatched. The length of the CDR3 is 15 residues. Per the germline V gene, CDR1 is SGHTS and CDR2 is YDEGEE. The DNA of the CDR3 is TGTGCCAGCAGCGGGAAGGGACAGTTCGGTGAAAAACTGTTTTTT. It specifies CASSGKGQFGEKLFF. The variable domain in full, with the rest retrieved from reference TRBV5-8 and TRBJ1-4, is EAGVTQSPTHLIKTRGQQATLRCSPISGHTSVYWYQQALGLGLQFLLWYDEGEERNRGNFPPRFSGRQFPNYSSELNVNALELEDSALYLCASSGKGQFGEKLFFGSGTQLSVL.

The rearrangement links TRBV5-6 to TRBJ2-7; weak D call: TRBD1 (6 bases). The ends were cut back, 4 bases at V and 0 bases at J, with 14 bases in the middle. The germline CDR1 and CDR2 sequences are SGHDT and YYEEEE. The CDR3 spans 15 residues. The CDR3 here is CASSAGTPSSYEQYF. The CDR3 DNA is TGTGCCAGCAGCGCCGGGACACCGAGCTCCTACGAGCAGTACTTC.

V is TRBV7-9 and J is TRBJ2-3; TRBD1 is a possible D gene (6 bases). The germline V and J ends were trimmed by 5 bases and 2 bases, with 11 bases remaining between them. The germline V gene has CDR1 SEHNR and CDR2 FQNEAQ (reference sequence). The CDR3 has 14 amino acids. The chain's CDR3 is CASSLTGFTDTQYF. The CDR3, as DNA: TGTGCCAGCAGCCTCACAGGGTTCACAGATACGCAGTATTTT.

V gene TRBV7-3 combines with J gene TRBJ1-1; D is possibly TRBD1 (6 bases). The CDR3 runs to 14 residues. The V gene's germline CDR1 is SGHTA and CDR2 FQGTGA. V was cut by 5 bases and J by 1 base, with 11 bases left in between. Written as DNA, the CDR3 is TGTGCCAGCAGCCCCGGGACAACGAACACTGAAGCTTTCTTT. It translates to CASSPGTTNTEAFF. The variable domain in full, with the rest retrieved from reference TRBV7-3 and TRBJ1-1, is GAGVSQTPSNKVTEKGKYVELRCDPISGHTALYWYRQSLGQGPEFLIYFQGTGAADDSGLPNDRFFAVRPEGSVSTLKIQRTERGDSAVYLCASSPGTTNTEAFFGQGTRLTVV.

The chain joins TRBV19 to TRBJ1-1; perhaps TRBD1 as D (5 bases). There are 16 residues in the CDR3. The V end lost 6 bases, the J end lost 2 bases, and 19 bases lay between the germline ends. Germline assignment: CDR1 LNHDA and CDR2 SQIVND (reference sequence). CDR3 DNA: TGTGCCAGTAGAGTAAGGGGTCAGGAGCGTAACACTGAAGCTTTCTTT. Protein product: CASRVRGQERNTEAFF.

This clone appeared a single time. The CDR3 spells CASSLDGLGGGETQYF. The CDR3 bases are TGTGCCAGCAGCTTAGACGGACTAGGGGGAGGTGAGACCCAGTACTTC. The chain joins TRBV11-2 to TRBJ2-5, with a possible D match to TRBD2 (7 bases). CDR3 length: 16 residues. The V and J ends lost 0 bases and 5 bases respectively, with 16 bases between them. CDR1 is SGHAT, CDR2 FQNNGV, per germline.

The chain couples TRBV7-9 to TRBJ2-6; D remains unclear. Deletions cut 3 bases from V and 0 bases from J, with 6 bases between. The CDR3 runs 15 residues. Per the germline V gene, CDR1 is SEHNR and CDR2 is FQNEAQ (reference sequence). In nucleotides, the CDR3 is TGTGCCAGCAGCTTTCGTTACTCTGGGGCCAACGTCCTGACTTTC. It is translated as CASSFRYSGANVLTF. The whole variable domain, remainder taken from reference TRBV7-9 and TRBJ2-6, is DTGVSQNPRHKITKRGQNVTFRCDPISEHNRLYWYRQTLGQGPEFLTYFQNEAQLEKSRLLSDRFSAERPKGSFSTLEIQRTEQGDSAMYLCASSFRYSGANVLTFGAGSRLTVL.

The chain links TRBV5-4 to TRBJ2-4; weak D call: TRBD2 (6 bases). The CDR3 has 16 amino acids. CDR1 and CDR2 (germline): SGHNT, YYREEE (reference sequence). Trimming stripped 4 bases from V and 1 base from J, with 15 bases between. The CDR3, as DNA: TGTGCCAGCAGCGGCCAGACTAGTACGGCCAAAAACATTCAGTACTTC. It yields the protein CASSGQTSTAKNIQYF.

This rearrangement joins TRBV10-1 to TRBJ2-1, with 10 bases matching TRBD2. The length of the CDR3 is 15 residues. V lost 4 bases and J lost 7; bases outside the gene matches: 7. Looked up from germline, CDR1 is WNHNN and CDR2 is SYGVQD (reference sequence). CDR3 DNA sequence: TGCGCCAGCAGTGGTACCGGGACTAGCGTTAATGAGCAGTTCTTC. It translates to CASSGTGTSVNEQFF.